A selection of T cell receptor beta chains follows, all from one sample in a study of cytomegalovirus exposure and HLA in healthy donors. Some clones are missing from TCRdb's copy, which holds only in-frame ones; the method was immunoSEQ multiplex PCR. Altogether fewer than 300,000 clones are present, more than 75% being singletons, with the ten largest covering 0.92%. Sequenced sample: PBMCs. The receptors stem from a woman between 18 and 29 years old in good health and CMV-seronegative. CDR3s include the opening cysteine and the closing phenylalanine or tryptophan. The order of the fields is J gene, D gene, clone size, V gene, CDR3 protein, CDR3 DNA. The D gene is left open where the match is weak. Only part of the rows carry a size: once, few, many, or a class if the clone is expanded.

TRBJ2-2	TRBD2	NA	TRBV6-6	CASSLISGTNTGELFF	TGTGCCAGCAGTTTGATTAGCGGGACGAACACCGGGGAGCTGTTTTTT
TRBJ2-7	NA	once	TRBV6-5	CASSYSSFPGVGEQYF	TGTGCCAGCAGTTACTCGAGTTTTCCGGGAGTGGGGGAGCAGTACTTC
TRBJ2-7	TRBD1	NA	TRBV4-1	CASSQGRGGTGAREQYF	TGCGCCAGCAGCCAAGGGAGGGGCGGGACAGGGGCGAGAGAGCAGTACTTC
TRBJ2-7	TRBD2	NA	TRBV6-6	CASSYPASGRFEQYF	TGTGCCAGCAGTTACCCGGCTAGCGGGAGGTTCGAGCAGTACTTC
TRBJ2-1	NA	NA	TRBV9	CASSAYRVGRGEMYEQFF	TGTGCCAGCAGCGCGTACAGGGTAGGACGGGGGGAGATGTATGAGCAGTTCTTC
TRBJ2-1	TRBD2	NA	TRBV6-8	CASSNGLAGGPFYNEQFF	TGTGCCAGCAGCAACGGTCTAGCGGGAGGGCCATTCTACAATGAGCAGTTCTTC
TRBJ2-7	NA	NA	TRBV7-9	CASEGHSTYEQYF	TGTGCCAGCGAGGGACATTCCACCTACGAGCAGTACTTC
TRBJ1-2	TRBD1	NA	TRBV5-1	CASRKTGALGYTF	TGCGCCAGCAGAAAAACAGGGGCTCTTGGCTACACCTTC
TRBJ2-3	NA	NA	TRBV27	CASSLSVRDITDTQYF	TGTGCCAGCAGTTTATCTGTGCGGGATATCACAGATACGCAGTATTTT
TRBJ2-2	TRBD1	NA	TRBV4-2	CASSLGGTGFSGELFF	TGTGCCAGCAGCCTCGGCGGGACAGGGTTTTCCGGGGAGCTGTTTTTT
TRBJ2-2	NA	NA	TRBV9	CASSVDGTLFGELFF	TGTGCCAGCAGCGTAGACGGGACTCTATTTGGGGAGCTGTTTTTT
TRBJ2-6	NA	NA	TRBV9	CASRKQGPSGANVLTF	TGTGCCAGCAGGAAACAGGGCCCCTCTGGGGCCAACGTCCTGACTTTC
TRBJ1-5	NA	NA	TRBV7-6	CASSLDSTSNQPQHF	TGTGCCAGCAGCTTAGACAGCACAAGCAATCAGCCCCAGCATTTT
TRBJ1-1	NA	once	TRBV28	CASRRGYTEAFF	TGTGCCAGCAGAAGGGGATACACTGAAGCTTTCTTT
TRBJ2-1	NA	NA	TRBV15	CATSREPPSSSYNEQFF	TGTGCCACCAGCAGAGAACCCCCTAGCTCTTCCTACAATGAGCAGTTCTTC
TRBJ2-3	TRBD2	NA	TRBV2	CASSVAGNTDTQYF	TGTGCCAGCAGCGTAGCGGGTAACACAGATACGCAGTATTTT
TRBJ1-4	NA	NA	TRBV19	CASSITVRGEKLFF	TGTGCCAGTAGTATAACTGTTCGGGGGGAAAAACTGTTTTTT
TRBJ2-6	TRBD1	NA	TRBV5-1	CASTKGTGSSGANVLTF	TGCGCCAGCACCAAAGGGACAGGGTCCTCTGGGGCCAACGTCCTGACTTTC
TRBJ1-6	NA	few	TRBV30	CAWSVGGTSYNSPLHF	TGTGCCTGGAGTGTGGGGGGGACCTCCTATAATTCACCCCTCCACTTT
TRBJ1-4	TRBD1	NA	TRBV11-2	CASSPTGTVNEKLFF	TGTGCCAGCAGCCCCACCGGGACAGTAAATGAAAAACTGTTTTTT
TRBJ2-1	TRBD2	NA	TRBV7-2	CASEREAPYNEQFF	TGTGCCAGCGAACGGGAGGCCCCCTACAATGAGCAGTTCTTC
TRBJ1-4	TRBD1	NA	TRBV15	CATSREVVAGGEKLFF	TGTGCCACCAGCAGGGAAGTAGTGGCAGGGGGCGAAAAACTGTTTTTT
TRBJ1-4	NA	once	TRBV18	CASSLGAGATNEKLFF	TGTGCCAGCTCACTAGGGGCTGGGGCAACTAATGAAAAACTGTTTTTT
TRBJ1-4	NA	NA	TRBV27	CASSFRTDGEGLFF	TGTGCCAGCAGTTTTCGGACGGACGGAGAGGGACTGTTTTTT
TRBJ1-5	NA	NA	TRBV2	CASSPPDRTGQPQHF	TGTGCCAGCAGTCCACCCGACAGGACGGGGCAGCCCCAGCATTTT
TRBJ2-1	TRBD2	NA	TRBV5-4	CASSLVSSGPYNEQFF	TGTGCCAGCAGCTTGGTTTCTAGCGGGCCCTACAATGAGCAGTTCTTC
TRBJ1-5	NA	NA	TRBV2	CASRGGGNQPQHF	TGTGCCAGCAGGGGCGGGGGGAATCAGCCCCAGCATTTT
TRBJ1-2	TRBD1	NA	TRBV4-1	CASSQTGSSYGYTF	TGCGCCAGCAGCCAGACAGGGTCAAGCTATGGCTACACCTTC
TRBJ1-4	NA	NA	TRBV19	CASGGWTNEKLFF	TGTGCCAGTGGGGGGTGGACTAATGAAAAACTGTTTTTT
TRBJ2-7	TRBD1	few	TRBV4-1	CASSPGQGWDEQYF	TGCGCCAGCAGCCCCGGACAGGGATGGGACGAGCAGTACTTC
TRBJ1-2	NA	NA	TRBV14	CASSLLPGLGYGYTF	TGTGCCAGCAGTCTGTTACCGGGACTCGGATATGGCTACACCTTC
TRBJ2-7	NA	once	TRBV6-1	CAISLPYEQYF	TGTGCCATCTCACTACCCTACGAGCAGTACTTC
TRBJ2-1	NA	NA	TRBV9	CASSVEASGPYEEQFF	TGTGCCAGCAGCGTAGAAGCGTCCGGCCCCTATGAAGAGCAGTTCTTC
TRBJ1-5	NA	NA	TRBV6-4	CASSVGGQPQHF	TGTGCCAGCAGTGTTGGGGGCCAGCCCCAGCATTTT
TRBJ2-7	NA	NA	TRBV4-3	CASSQGRAAYEQYF	TGCGCCAGCAGCCAAGGCAGGGCAGCCTACGAGCAGTACTTC
TRBJ2-1	TRBD2	NA	TRBV13	CASSLLGLAGANEQFF	TGTGCCAGCAGCTTATTGGGACTAGCGGGAGCCAATGAGCAGTTCTTC
TRBJ2-7	NA	NA	TRBV6-6	CASSYRTLSSYEQYF	TGTGCCAGCAGTTACCGGACACTAAGCTCCTACGAGCAGTACTTC
TRBJ2-7	NA	NA	TRBV21-1	CASSKEEGSGYEQYF	TGTGCCAGCAGCAAAGAGGAGGGGTCTGGATACGAGCAGTACTTC
TRBJ2-2	NA	once	TRBV5-4	CASSLGRNTGELFF	TGTGCCAGCAGCCTCGGGAGGAACACCGGGGAGCTGTTTTTT
TRBJ2-7	TRBD1	NA	TRBV11-2	CASSLIGDRASEQYF	TGTGCCAGCAGCTTGATCGGGGACAGGGCAAGCGAGCAGTACTTC
TRBJ2-1	TRBD1	once	TRBV5-6	CASSGQDRGRGNEQFF	TGTGCCAGCAGCGGGCAGGACAGGGGGCGAGGGAATGAGCAGTTCTTC
TRBJ1-2	NA	NA	TRBV28	CASSLGGAGGRQNYGYTF	TGTGCCAGCAGTTTAGGAGGTGCAGGCGGCCGCCAAAACTATGGCTACACCTTC
TRBJ2-1	TRBD2	NA	TRBV9	CASSPAGSGREYNEQFF	TGTGCCAGCAGCCCTGCTGGTAGCGGGAGGGAGTACAATGAGCAGTTCTTC
TRBJ2-5	TRBD1	NA	TRBV11-2	CASSSRDRVRETQYF	TGTGCCAGCAGCTCCCGGGACAGGGTTAGAGAGACCCAGTACTTC
TRBJ1-5	NA	NA	TRBV7-2	CASSLSQGGQPQHF	TGTGCCAGCAGCTTATCACAGGGTGGTCAGCCCCAGCATTTT
TRBJ2-1	TRBD1	NA	TRBV19	CASTSPRGTGYNEQFF	TGTGCCAGTACCTCACCGCGCGGGACAGGGTACAATGAGCAGTTCTTC
TRBJ2-1	NA	NA	TRBV7-2	CASTASSTSYNEQFF	TGTGCCAGCACCGCTAGCTCTACAAGCTACAATGAGCAGTTCTTC
TRBJ2-7	TRBD2	once	TRBV15	CATSRDRPGTILYEQYF	TGTGCCACCAGCAGAGATCGGCCCGGGACTATCCTCTACGAGCAGTACTTC
TRBJ2-2	NA	NA	TRBV11-3	CASSLTTGAGELFF	TGTGCCAGCAGCTTAACGACAGGCGCCGGGGAGCTGTTTTTT
TRBJ2-1	NA	NA	TRBV7-2	CASSPQGGDKQFF	TGTGCCAGCAGCCCCCAAGGGGGAGACAAGCAGTTCTTC
TRBJ2-1	NA	NA	TRBV27	CASSSGDFSYNEQFF	TGTGCCAGCAGTTCCGGAGACTTCTCCTACAATGAGCAGTTCTTC
TRBJ1-3	TRBD1	once	TRBV4-1	CASSQGPGQKNTIYF	TGCGCCAGCAGCCAAGGGCCGGGACAGAAGAACACCATATATTTT